This TCR beta chain was observed in a study of multiple sclerosis patients with progressive multifocal leukoencephalopathy. The germline CDR1 and CDR2 sequences are PRHDT and FYEKMQ (reference sequence). CDR3 length: 15 amino acids. V was pared by 0 bases and J by 10 bases, with 9 bases of the junction left unmatched. Time point in this sample: before natalizumab initiation. Sequenced by immunoSEQ multiplex PCR; TCRdb stores in-frame clones only, minus some. The top ten clones hold over 1.3% of a sample with fewer than 35,000 clones, around nine tenths of them seen once. This chain joins TRBV13 and TRBJ2-1, with TRBD2 identical over 7 bases. The sequenced sample was PBMCs. The sequence came from a human donor with multiple sclerosis. The CDR3 DNA is TGTGCCAGCAGCTTAGGCCGGCGGGAGTCGGAAGAGCAGTTCTTC. Translated: CASSLGRRESEEQFF.